Each of the 15 T cell receptor beta chains below was sequenced from the same sample in a study of T cells after yellow fever vaccination. TCRdb independently ran MiXCR on the 5' RACE reads; one entry per CDR3 protein. The sample lists 550,000 to 750,000 distinct CDR3 sequences, 13% occurring once. The material sequenced was PBMCs, taken on the day of the yellow fever booster vaccination. The receptors were gathered from a man aged 25-45 years who received the YFV17D yellow fever vaccine.

This rearrangement joins TRBV6-5 to TRBJ2-1; 10 bases agree with TRBD1. The CDR3 has 17 amino acids. V lost 9 bases, J lost 5 bases, and 16 bases stayed unmatched. Germline values: CDR1 MNHEY, CDR2 SVGAGI. Here the CDR3 DNA reads TGTGCCAGTAGCTTAAGGGTATTCGGGACAGGGGACAATGAGCAGTTCTTC. As protein: CASSLRVFGTGDNEQFF.

The table lists this clonotype with a few counts. The V and J genes are TRBV2 and TRBJ1-2; the D is unclear. Germline V lookup: CDR1 SNHLY, CDR2 FYNNEI. This CDR3 is built from 12 residues. V was cut by 4 bases and J by 5 bases, with 8 bases left in between. CDR3 coding DNA: TGTGCCAGCAGTGCCAGTCAGTATGGCTACACCTTC. As protein: CASSASQYGYTF.

In its sample, this clonotype was seen a few times. The chain has TRBV7-9 and TRBJ2-7; D gene uncertain. Germline V gene sequence: CDR1 SEHNR, CDR2 FQNEAQ (reference sequence). The CDR3 covers 16 residues. The V gene lost 1 base and the J gene lost 7 bases, with 20 bases spanning the gap. The CDR3 sequence is CASSLGPVSSAREQYF. The DNA of the CDR3 is TGTGCCAGCAGCTTAGGGCCGGTCTCCTCGGCTAGAGAGCAGTACTTC.

The chain recombines TRBV19 with TRBJ2-1; D call uncertain. The CDR3 runs 15 residues. Per the germline V gene, CDR1 is LNHDA and CDR2 is SQIVND (reference sequence). Trimming took off 1 base at V and 1 base at J, with 8 bases between the two ends. CDR3 in DNA: TGTGCCAGTAGTATAGGAAGCGCTTCCTACAATGAGCAGTTCTTC. Translated, it gives CASSIGSASYNEQFF.

The V and J genes are TRBV30 and TRBJ2-7; TRBD2 matches 10 bases. The V and J ends lost 3 bases and 9 bases, in that order; junction bases with no gene match: 8. Per germline, CDR1 GTSNPN and CDR2 SVGIG (reference sequence). This CDR3 has 13 residues. In nucleotides, the CDR3 is TGTGCCTGGAGCCTAGCGGGAGAGGAGGCGCAGTACTTC. Translated: CAWSLAGEEAQYF.

The chain joins TRBV4-3 to TRBJ2-3; tentatively, D is TRBD2 (5 bases). V dropped 1 base and J dropped 1 base, with 9 bases sitting between them. This CDR3 comprises 15 residues. The germline CDR1 and CDR2 sequences are LGHNA and YSLEER. The CDR3 protein is CASSQVSARTDTQYF. CDR3 DNA sequence: TGCGCCAGCAGCCAAGTTAGCGCGCGCACAGATACGCAGTATTTT.

The table lists this clonotype with a few counts. The chain carries TRBV10-2 and TRBJ1-4; 9 positions agree with TRBD1. V shed 0 bases and J 8 bases; nucleotides not matched to a gene: 7. CDR3 length: 16 amino acids. CDR1 and CDR2 (germline): WSHSY, SAAADI. This CDR3 reads CASSESTGTGLEKLFF. CDR3 DNA sequence: TGCGCCAGCAGTGAGTCGACCGGGACAGGGCTCGAAAAACTGTTTTTT.

The sample holds a few counts of this clonotype. This chain joins TRBV10-1 and TRBJ2-1; D might be TRBD1 (6 bases). Germline CDR1 is WNHNN and CDR2 is SYGVQD (reference sequence). The CDR3 totals 16 residues. Deletions cut 5 bases from V and 0 bases from J, with 14 bases between. The CDR3 here is CASSTGHWASYNEQFF. The CDR3 DNA follows: TGCGCCAGCAGTACGGGACACTGGGCCTCCTACAATGAGCAGTTCTTC.

The chain uses TRBV19 and TRBJ2-7; 7 bases align to TRBD1. Germline lookup yields CDR1 LNHDA and CDR2 SQIVND (reference sequence). V lost 8 bases, J lost 2 bases, and 12 bases stayed unmatched. CDR3 length: 15 amino acids. This CDR3 is CASGVLDRPPYEQYF. DNA of the CDR3: TGTGCCAGTGGGGTGTTGGACAGGCCCCCCTACGAGCAGTACTTC.

The table lists this clonotype with a few counts. The chain recombines TRBV5-1 with TRBJ2-7; the D gene is possibly TRBD2 (6 bases). V shed 3 bases and J shed 7 bases, with 17 bases lying between them. This CDR3 comprises 14 residues. Germline CDR1 and CDR2: SGHRS and YFSETQ. This CDR3 is CASSSGTPPLEQYF. The CDR3 DNA reads TGCGCCAGCAGCTCCGGGACTCCCCCTCTGGAGCAGTACTTC.

Points on this clonotype: A read error may account for a junction end that differs from germline. The chain combines TRBV20-1 with TRBJ2-1; 8 bases map to TRBD2. The V gene's germline CDR1 is DFQATT and CDR2 SNEGSKA (reference sequence). CDR3 length equals 16 residues. CDR3 in DNA: TGCTGTGCTAGAGATCTCGGGGGACTAGGAGGGTATGAGCAGTTCTTC. Residues: CCARDLGGLGGYEQFF.

The sample holds a few counts of this clonotype. The chain carries TRBV5-4 and TRBJ1-6, with a weak D call TRBD1 (6 bases). V lost 2 bases, J lost 9 bases, and 21 bases lay in between. The CDR3 totals 17 residues. Germline assignment: CDR1 SGHNT and CDR2 YYREEE (reference sequence). The CDR3 DNA is TGTGCCAGCAGCTTTGGGACAATGATTGGAGAGGGTTCACCCCTCCACTTT. It is translated as CASSFGTMIGEGSPLHF. Complete variable domain (other parts from reference TRBV5-4 and TRBJ1-6): ETGVTQSPTHLIKTRGQQVTLRCSSQSGHNTVSWYQQALGQGPQFIFQYYREEENGRGNFPPRFSGLQFPNYSSELNVNALELDDSALYLCASSFGTMIGEGSPLHFGNGTRLTVT.

V usage is TRBV15 and J usage is TRBJ2-5; D might be TRBD2 (5 bases). Trimming cost V 4 bases and J 4 bases, with 13 bases left between them. The germline CDR1 and CDR2 sequences are LNHNV and YYDKDF (reference sequence). The CDR3 runs 14 residues. DNA for the CDR3: TGTGCCACCAGCATTAGCGCTACCCCAGAGACCCAGTACTTC. Protein sequence: CATSISATPETQYF.

Only a few counts were recorded for this clonotype. CDR3 sequence (DNA): TGTGCCAGCAACCTAGGGACAGAAGAGACCCAGTACTTC. It translates to CASNLGTEETQYF. This rearrangement joins TRBV7-9 to TRBJ2-5; the match to TRBD1 covers 7 bases. Looked up from germline, CDR1 is SEHNR and CDR2 is FQNEAQ (reference sequence). V was clipped by 7 bases and J by 3 bases; unmatched bases: 5. The CDR3 extends over 13 amino acids.

V is TRBV28 and J is TRBJ2-4; D not resolved. The CDR3 consists of 15 residues. Germline CDR1 is MDHEN and CDR2 is SYDVKM. The ends were cut back, 1 base at V and 0 bases at J, with 7 bases in the middle. The CDR3: CASSLFSLAKNIQYF. The CDR3 DNA reads as TGTGCCAGCAGTTTATTTTCTCTAGCCAAAAACATTCAGTACTTC.